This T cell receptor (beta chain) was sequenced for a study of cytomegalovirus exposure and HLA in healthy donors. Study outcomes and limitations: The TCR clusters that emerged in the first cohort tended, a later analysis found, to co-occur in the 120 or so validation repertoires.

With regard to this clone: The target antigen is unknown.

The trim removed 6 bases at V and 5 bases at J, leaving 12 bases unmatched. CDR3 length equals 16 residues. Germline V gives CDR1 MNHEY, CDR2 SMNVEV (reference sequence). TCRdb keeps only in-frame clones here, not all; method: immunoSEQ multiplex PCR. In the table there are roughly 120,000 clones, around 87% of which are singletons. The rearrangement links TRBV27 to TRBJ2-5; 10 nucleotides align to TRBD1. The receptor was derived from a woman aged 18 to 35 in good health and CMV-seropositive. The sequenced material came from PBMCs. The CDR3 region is CASRQDRGLQEETQYF. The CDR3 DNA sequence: TGTGCCAGCAGGCAAGACAGGGGGCTGCAGGAGGAGACCCAGTACTTC.